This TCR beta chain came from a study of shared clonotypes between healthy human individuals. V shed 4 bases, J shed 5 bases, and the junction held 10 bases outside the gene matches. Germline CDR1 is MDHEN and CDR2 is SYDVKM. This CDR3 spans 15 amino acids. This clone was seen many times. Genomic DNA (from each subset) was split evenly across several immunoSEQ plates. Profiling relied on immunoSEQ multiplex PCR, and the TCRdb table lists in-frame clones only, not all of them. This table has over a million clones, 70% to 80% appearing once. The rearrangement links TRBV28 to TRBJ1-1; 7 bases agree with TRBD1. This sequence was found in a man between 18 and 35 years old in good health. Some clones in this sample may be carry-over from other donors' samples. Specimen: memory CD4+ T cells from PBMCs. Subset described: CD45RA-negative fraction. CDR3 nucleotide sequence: TGTGCCAGCAGTTCCTGGACAGGAGGGGGAACTGAAGCTTTCTTT. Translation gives CASSSWTGGGTEAFF. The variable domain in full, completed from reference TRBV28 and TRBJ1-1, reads DVKVTQSSRYLVKRTGEKVFLECVQDMDHENMFWYRQDPGLGLRLIYFSYDVKMKEKGDIPEGYSVSREKKERFSLILESASTNQTSMYLCASSSWTGGGTEAFFGQGTRLTVV.